These 4 T cell receptor beta chains were all obtained from the same sample, sequenced in a study of shared clonotypes between healthy human individuals. Naive CD8 populations comprised CD45RO-negative cells positively selected for CCR7, excluding terminally differentiated effector memory CD45RA+ cells. Profiled with immunoSEQ multiplex PCR; TCRdb holds only in-frame clones, not every one. The table has under 1 million clones, approximately 92% seen once. The sequencing input was naive CD8+ T cells sorted from blood. The source is a man aged 25-45 years in good health.

The V and J genes are TRBV4-3 and TRBJ2-1; unclear D gene. This CDR3 contains 11 residues. From germline, CDR1 is LGHNA and CDR2 YSLEER. Trimming stripped 1 base from V and 10 bases from J, with 5 bases between. The CDR3 nucleotides read TGCGCCAGCAGCCAAGGTGAGGAGCAGTTCTTC. It translates to CASSQGEEQFF.

In regard to this clone: Other DNA sequences in the same sample also yield this CDR3. This chain uses TRBV15 with TRBJ1-1; no definite D call. The length of the CDR3 is 13 residues. V lost 3 bases and J 1 base, leaving 6 bases between the germline ends. The germline V gene has CDR1 LNHNV and CDR2 YYDKDF (reference sequence). The CDR3, as DNA: TGTGCCACCAGCAGGGTGGGGAACACTGAAGCTTTCTTT. Its translation is CATSRVGNTEAFF.

The gene calls are TRBV7-9 and TRBJ2-1; D remains ambiguous. Germline lookup yields CDR1 SEHNR and CDR2 FQNEAQ (reference sequence). CDR3 length: 13 residues. V was trimmed by 7 bases and J by 0 bases, leaving 7 bases between them. This CDR3 reads CASTPSSYNEQFF. The CDR3 coding sequence is TGTGCCAGCACCCCAAGCTCCTACAATGAGCAGTTCTTC.

This chain uses TRBV19 with TRBJ1-5; 8 nucleotides line up with TRBD1. Germline CDR1 is LNHDA and CDR2 is SQIVND (reference sequence). The CDR3 contains 15 residues. V lost 1 base, J lost 6 bases, and 5 bases stayed unmatched. The CDR3 spells CASSIGQGASQPQHF. The CDR3 region has the DNA TGTGCCAGTAGTATAGGGCAGGGGGCAAGTCAGCCCCAGCATTTT.